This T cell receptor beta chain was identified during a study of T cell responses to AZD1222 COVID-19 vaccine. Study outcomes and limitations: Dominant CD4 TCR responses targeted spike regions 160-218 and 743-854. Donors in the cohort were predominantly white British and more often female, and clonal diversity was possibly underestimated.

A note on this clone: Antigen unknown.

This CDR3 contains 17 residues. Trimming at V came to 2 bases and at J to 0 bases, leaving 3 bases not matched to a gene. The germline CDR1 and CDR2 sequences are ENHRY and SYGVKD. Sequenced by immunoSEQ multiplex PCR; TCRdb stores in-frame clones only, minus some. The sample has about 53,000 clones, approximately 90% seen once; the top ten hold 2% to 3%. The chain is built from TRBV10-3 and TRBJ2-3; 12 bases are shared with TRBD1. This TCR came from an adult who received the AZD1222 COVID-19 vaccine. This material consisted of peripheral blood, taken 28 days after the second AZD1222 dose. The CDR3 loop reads CAISEGDRGPSTDTQYF. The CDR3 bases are TGTGCCATCAGTGAGGGGGACAGGGGGCCTAGCACAGATACGCAGTATTTT.